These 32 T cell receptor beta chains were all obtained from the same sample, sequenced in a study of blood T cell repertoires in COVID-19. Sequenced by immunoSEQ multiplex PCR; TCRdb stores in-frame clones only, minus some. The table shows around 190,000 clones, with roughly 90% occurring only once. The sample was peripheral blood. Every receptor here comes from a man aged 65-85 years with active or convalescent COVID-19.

In DNA form, the CDR3 reads TGTGCCAGCAGTGGGGACAACCAAGAGACCCAGTACTTC. Translating it yields CASSGDNQETQYF. The J gene is TRBJ2-5, the V gene TRBV2, with a tentative D call TRBD1 (6 bases). V lost 4 bases, J lost 0 bases, and 6 bases lay in between. From germline, CDR1 is SNHLY and CDR2 FYNNEI. The CDR3 contains 13 residues.

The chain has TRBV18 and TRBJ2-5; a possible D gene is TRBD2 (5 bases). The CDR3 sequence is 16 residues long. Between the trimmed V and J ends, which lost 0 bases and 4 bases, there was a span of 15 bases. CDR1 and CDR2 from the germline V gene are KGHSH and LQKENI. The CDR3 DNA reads TGTGCCAGCTCACCACCGGGAGTCCCTCCACGAGAGACCCAGTACTTC. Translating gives CASSPPGVPPRETQYF.

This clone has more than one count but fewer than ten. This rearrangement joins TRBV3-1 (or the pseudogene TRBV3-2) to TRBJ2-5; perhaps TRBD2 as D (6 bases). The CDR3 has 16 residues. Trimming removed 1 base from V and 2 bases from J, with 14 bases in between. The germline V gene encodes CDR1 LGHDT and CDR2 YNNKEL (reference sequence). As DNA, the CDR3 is TGTGCCAGCAGCCAAGCGTTGGGGGGACGGCAAGAGACCCAGTACTTC. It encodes CASSQALGGRQETQYF.

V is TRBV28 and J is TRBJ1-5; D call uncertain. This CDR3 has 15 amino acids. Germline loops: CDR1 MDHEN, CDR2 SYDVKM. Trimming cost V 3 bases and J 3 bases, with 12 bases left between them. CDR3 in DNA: TGTGCCAGCAGTTTGGCAGGCAGACCCAATCAGCCCCAGCATTTT. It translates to CASSLAGRPNQPQHF. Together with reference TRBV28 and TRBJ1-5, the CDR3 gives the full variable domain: DVKVTQSSRYLVKRTGEKVFLECVQDMDHENMFWYRQDPGLGLRLIYFSYDVKMKEKGDIPEGYSVSREKKERFSLILESASTNQTSMYLCASSLAGRPNQPQHFGDGTRLSIL.

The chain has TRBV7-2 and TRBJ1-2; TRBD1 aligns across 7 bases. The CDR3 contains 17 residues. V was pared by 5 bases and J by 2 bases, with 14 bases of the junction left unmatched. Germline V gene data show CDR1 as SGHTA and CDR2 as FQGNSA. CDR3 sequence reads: CASSRHPGQSRNYGYTF. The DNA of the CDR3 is TGTGCCAGCAGCCGGCATCCGGGACAGTCGAGAAACTATGGCTACACCTTC.

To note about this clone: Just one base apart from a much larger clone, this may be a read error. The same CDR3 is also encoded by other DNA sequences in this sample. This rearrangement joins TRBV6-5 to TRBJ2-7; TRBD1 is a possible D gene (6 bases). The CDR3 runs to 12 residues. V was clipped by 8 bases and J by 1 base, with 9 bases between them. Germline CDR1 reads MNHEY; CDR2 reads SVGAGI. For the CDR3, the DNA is TGTGCCAGCGGACAGAGTTCCTACGAGCAGTACTTC. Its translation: CASGQSSYEQYF.

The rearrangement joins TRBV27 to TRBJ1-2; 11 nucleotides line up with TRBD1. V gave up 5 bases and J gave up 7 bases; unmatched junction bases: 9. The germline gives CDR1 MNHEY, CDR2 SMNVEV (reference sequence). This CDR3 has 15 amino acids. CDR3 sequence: CASSIGGTGGFGYTF. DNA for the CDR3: TGTGCCAGCAGTATAGGGGGGACAGGGGGTTTTGGCTACACCTTC.

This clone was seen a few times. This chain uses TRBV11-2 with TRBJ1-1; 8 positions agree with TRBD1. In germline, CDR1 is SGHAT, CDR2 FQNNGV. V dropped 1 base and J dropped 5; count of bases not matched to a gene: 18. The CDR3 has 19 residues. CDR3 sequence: CASSLGPIGARGRVTEAFF. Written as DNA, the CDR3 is TGTGCCAGCAGCTTAGGGCCCATAGGCGCCAGGGGGCGCGTGACTGAAGCTTTCTTT.

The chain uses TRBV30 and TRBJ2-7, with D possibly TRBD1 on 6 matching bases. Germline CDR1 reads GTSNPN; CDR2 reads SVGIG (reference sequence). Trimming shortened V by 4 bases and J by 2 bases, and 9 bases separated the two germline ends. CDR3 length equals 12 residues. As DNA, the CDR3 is TGTGCCTGGACATACAGGGCCTACGAGCAGTACTTC. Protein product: CAWTYRAYEQYF.

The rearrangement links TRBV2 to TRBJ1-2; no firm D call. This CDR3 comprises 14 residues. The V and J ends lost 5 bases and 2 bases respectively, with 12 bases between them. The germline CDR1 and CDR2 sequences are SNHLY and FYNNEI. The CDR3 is CASSWAGTNYGYTF. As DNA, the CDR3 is TGTGCCAGCAGTTGGGCAGGAACGAACTATGGCTACACCTTC.

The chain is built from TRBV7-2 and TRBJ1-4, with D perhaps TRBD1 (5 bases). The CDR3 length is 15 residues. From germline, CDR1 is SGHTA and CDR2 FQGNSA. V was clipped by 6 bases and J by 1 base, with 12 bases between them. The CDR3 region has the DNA TGTGCCAGCAGACCTCAGGGAGGAACTAATGAAAAACTGTTTTTT. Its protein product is CASRPQGGTNEKLFF.

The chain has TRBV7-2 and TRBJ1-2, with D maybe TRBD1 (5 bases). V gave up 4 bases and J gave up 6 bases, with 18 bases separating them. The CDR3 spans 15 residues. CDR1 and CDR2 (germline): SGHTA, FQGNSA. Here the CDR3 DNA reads TGTGCCAGCAGCTATAGCCGTCGGGGGGAGGATGGCTACACCTTC. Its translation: CASSYSRRGEDGYTF.

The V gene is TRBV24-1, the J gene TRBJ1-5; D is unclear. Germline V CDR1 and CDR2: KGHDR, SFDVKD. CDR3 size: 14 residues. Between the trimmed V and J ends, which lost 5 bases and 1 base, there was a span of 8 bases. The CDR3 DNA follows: TGTGCCACCAGTGTTGCCGGGAGCAATCAGCCCCAGCATTTT. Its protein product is CATSVAGSNQPQHF.

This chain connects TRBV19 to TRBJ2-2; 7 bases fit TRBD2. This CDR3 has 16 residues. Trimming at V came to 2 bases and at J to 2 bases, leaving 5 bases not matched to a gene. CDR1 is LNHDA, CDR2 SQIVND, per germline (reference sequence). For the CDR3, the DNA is TGTGCCAGTAGTATACGGCGGGGGTCTAACACCGGGGAGCTGTTTTTT. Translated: CASSIRRGSNTGELFF.

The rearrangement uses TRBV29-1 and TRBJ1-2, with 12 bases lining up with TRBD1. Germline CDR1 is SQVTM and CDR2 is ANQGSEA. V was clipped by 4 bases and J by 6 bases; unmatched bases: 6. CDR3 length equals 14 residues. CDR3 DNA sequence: TGCAGCGTTGCCATGGGACAGGGGGCTGATGGCTACACCTTC. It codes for CSVAMGQGADGYTF.

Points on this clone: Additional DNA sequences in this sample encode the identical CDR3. The CDR3 reads CASSLTGGNQPQHF. DNA of the CDR3: TGTGCCAGCAGTTTGACCGGGGGCAATCAGCCCCAGCATTTT. The V and J genes are TRBV27 and TRBJ1-5; no clear D. This CDR3 spans 14 amino acids. Germline V gene data show CDR1 as MNHEY and CDR2 as SMNVEV (reference sequence). The V and J ends lost 3 bases and 2 bases respectively, with 8 bases between them.

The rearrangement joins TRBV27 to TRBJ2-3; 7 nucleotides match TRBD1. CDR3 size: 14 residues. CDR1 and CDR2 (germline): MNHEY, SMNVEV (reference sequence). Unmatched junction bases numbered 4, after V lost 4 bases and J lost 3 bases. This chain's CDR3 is CASSSSGGTDTQYF. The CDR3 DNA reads TGTGCCAGCAGTTCGTCAGGGGGAACAGATACGCAGTATTTT.

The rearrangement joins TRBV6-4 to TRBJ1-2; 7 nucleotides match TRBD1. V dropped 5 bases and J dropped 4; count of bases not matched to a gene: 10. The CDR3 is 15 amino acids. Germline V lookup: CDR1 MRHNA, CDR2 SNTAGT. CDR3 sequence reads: CASSISVGQTYGYTF. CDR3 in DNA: TGTGCCAGCAGTATTTCCGTGGGACAGACCTATGGCTACACCTTC.

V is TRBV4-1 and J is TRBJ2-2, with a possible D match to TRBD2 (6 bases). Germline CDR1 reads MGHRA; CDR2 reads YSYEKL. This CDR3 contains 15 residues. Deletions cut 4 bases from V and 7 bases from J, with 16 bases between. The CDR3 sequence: CASSPAPGTRGELFF. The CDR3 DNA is TGCGCCAGCAGCCCCGCCCCCGGGACTCGCGGGGAGCTGTTTTTT.

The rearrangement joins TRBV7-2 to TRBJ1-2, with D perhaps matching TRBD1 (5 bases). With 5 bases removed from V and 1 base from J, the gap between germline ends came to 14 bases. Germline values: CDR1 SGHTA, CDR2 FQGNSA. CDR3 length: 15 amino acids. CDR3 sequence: CASSPGGVNNYGYTF. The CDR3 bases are TGTGCCAGCAGCCCCGGGGGTGTAAATAACTATGGCTACACCTTC.

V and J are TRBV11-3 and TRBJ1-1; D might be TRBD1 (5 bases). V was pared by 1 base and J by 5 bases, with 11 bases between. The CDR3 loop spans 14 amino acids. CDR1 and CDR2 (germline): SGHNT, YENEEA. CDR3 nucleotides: TGTGCCAGCAGCTTAGGGGGCGTACCGACTGAAGCTTTCTTT. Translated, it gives CASSLGGVPTEAFF.

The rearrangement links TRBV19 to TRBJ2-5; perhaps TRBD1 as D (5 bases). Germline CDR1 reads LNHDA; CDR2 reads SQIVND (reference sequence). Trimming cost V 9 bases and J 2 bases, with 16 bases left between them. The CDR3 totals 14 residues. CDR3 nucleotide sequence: TGTGCCAGCTCTAGATGGGGCAGTCAAGAGACCCAGTACTTC. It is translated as CASSRWGSQETQYF.

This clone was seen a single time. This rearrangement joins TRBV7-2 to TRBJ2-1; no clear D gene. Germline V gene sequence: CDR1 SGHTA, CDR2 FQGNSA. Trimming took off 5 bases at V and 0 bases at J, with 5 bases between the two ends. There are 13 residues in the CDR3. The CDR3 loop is CASSPFSYNEQFF. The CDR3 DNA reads TGTGCCAGCAGCCCTTTCTCCTACAATGAGCAGTTCTTC. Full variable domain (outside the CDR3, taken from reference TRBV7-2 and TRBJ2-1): GAGVSQSPSNKVTEKGKDVELRCDPISGHTALYWYRQSLGQGLEFLIYFQGNSAPDKSGLPSDRFSAERTGGSVSTLTIQRTQQEDSAVYLCASSPFSYNEQFFGPGTRLTVL.

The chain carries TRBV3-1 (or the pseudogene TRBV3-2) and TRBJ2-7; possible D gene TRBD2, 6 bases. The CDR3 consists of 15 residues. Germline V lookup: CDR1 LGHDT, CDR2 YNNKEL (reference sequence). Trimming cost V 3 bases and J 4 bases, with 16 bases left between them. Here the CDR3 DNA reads TGTGCCAGCAGCCACCCCGGCGGGGCGGCGTACGAGCAGTACTTC. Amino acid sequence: CASSHPGGAAYEQYF.

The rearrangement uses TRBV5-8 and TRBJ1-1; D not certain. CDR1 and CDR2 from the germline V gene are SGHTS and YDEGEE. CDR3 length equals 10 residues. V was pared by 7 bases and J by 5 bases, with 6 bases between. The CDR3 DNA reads TGTGCCAGCGTCGGTACTGAAGCTTTCTTT. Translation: CASVGTEAFF.

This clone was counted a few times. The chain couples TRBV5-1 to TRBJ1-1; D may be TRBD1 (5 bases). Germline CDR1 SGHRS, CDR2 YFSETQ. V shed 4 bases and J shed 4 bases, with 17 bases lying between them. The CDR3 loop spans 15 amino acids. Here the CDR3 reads CASSDPQGGSTEAFF. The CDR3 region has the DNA TGCGCCAGCAGCGACCCCCAGGGCGGGAGCACTGAAGCTTTCTTT.

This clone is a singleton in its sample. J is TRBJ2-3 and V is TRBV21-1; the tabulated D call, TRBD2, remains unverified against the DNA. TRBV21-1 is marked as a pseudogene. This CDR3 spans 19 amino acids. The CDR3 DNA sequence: TGTGCCAGCAGCAGACCCGGGACTAGCGGGGGTCTTAGCACAGATACGCAGTATTTT. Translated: CASSRPGTSGGLSTDTQYF.

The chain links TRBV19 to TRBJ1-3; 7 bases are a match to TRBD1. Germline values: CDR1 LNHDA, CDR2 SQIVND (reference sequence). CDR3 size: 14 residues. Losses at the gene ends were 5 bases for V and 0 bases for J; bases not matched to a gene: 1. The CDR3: CASSQGDSGNTIYF. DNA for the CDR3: TGTGCCAGTAGTCAGGGGGACTCTGGAAACACCATATATTTT.

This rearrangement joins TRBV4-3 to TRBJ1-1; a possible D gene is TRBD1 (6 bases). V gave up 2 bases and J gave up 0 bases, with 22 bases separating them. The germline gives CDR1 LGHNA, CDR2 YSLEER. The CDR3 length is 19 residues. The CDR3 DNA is TGCGCCAGCAGCCAAAATGCGTGGACAGAAGATATCTTGAACACTGAAGCTTTCTTT. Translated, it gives CASSQNAWTEDILNTEAFF.

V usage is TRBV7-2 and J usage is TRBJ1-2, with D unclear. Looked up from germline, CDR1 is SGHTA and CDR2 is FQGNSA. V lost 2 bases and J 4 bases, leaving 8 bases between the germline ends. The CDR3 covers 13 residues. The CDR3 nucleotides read TGTGCCAGCAGCTTATCAACAGTCTATGGCTACACCTTC. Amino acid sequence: CASSLSTVYGYTF.

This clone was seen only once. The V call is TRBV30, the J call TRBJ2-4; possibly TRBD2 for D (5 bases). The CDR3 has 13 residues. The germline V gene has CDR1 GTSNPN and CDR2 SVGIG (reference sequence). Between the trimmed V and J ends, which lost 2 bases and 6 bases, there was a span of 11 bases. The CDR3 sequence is CAWSLASGNIQYF. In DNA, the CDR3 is TGTGCCTGGAGTCTCGCGAGCGGAAACATTCAGTACTTC.

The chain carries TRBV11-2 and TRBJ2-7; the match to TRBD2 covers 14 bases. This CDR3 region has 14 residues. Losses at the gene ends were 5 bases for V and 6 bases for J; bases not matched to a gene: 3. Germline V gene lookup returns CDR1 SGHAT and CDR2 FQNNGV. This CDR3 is CASSTGLAGVEQYF. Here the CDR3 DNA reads TGTGCCAGCAGCACGGGACTAGCGGGGGTCGAGCAGTACTTC.